This T cell receptor (beta chain) was sequenced in a study of CD4 and CD8 cells across lung adenocarcinoma regions. MiXCR was run by TCRdb on the PCR reads, yielding one entry per CDR3 protein. The profile shows approximately 11,000 distinct CDR3 sequences, 40% to 50% of them singletons. This clonotype was recorded many times. In germline, CDR1 is SNHLY, CDR2 FYNNEI. The CDR3 extends over 14 amino acids. The V end was cut by 5 bases, the J end by 2 bases, with 12 bases between. Donors had localized lung adenocarcinoma, a non-small cell lung cancer. The genes are TRBV2 and TRBJ2-5, with D perhaps matching TRBD1 or TRBD2 (5 bases each). The clonotype originates from a female donor with lung adenocarcinoma. The CD4 and CD8 labels of this study may be unreliable. The sample consisted of CD8+ T cells from the margin of a lung tumor. The CDR3 DNA reads TGTGCCAGCAGTCCCCCGGGGCGGCAAGAGACCCAGTACTTC. Residues: CASSPPGRQETQYF. The whole variable domain, filled in from reference TRBV2 and TRBJ2-5, reads EPEVTQTPSHQVTQMGQEVILRCVPISNHLYFYWYRQILGQKVEFLVSFYNNEISEKSEIFDDQFSVERPDGSNFTLKIRSTKLEDSAMYFCASSPPGRQETQYFGPGTRLLVL.